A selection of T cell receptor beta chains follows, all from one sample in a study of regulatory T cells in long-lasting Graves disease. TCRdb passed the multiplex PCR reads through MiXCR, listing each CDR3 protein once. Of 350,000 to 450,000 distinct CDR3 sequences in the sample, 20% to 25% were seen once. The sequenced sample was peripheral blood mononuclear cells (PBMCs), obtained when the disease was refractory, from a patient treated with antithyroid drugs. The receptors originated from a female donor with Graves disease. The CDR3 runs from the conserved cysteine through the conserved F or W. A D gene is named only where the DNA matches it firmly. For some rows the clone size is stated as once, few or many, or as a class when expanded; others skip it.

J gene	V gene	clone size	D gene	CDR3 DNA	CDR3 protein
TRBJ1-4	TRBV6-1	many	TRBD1	TGTGCCAGCAATCGGGGACAGGGCGAAAAACTGTTTTTT	CASNRGQGEKLFF
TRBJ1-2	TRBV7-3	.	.	TGTGCCAGCAGCTTGGGCACCTTC	CASSLGTF
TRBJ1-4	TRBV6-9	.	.	TGTGCCAGCAGTTGGGGCTCAACTAATGAAAAACTGTTTTTT	CASSWGSTNEKLFF
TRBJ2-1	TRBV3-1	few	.	TGTGCCAGCAGCCAAGATCGGCGGTACAATGAGCAGTTCTTC	CASSQDRRYNEQFF
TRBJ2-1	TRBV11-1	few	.	TGTGCCAGCAGCTTAAGGGGTGGGAATGAGCAGTTCTTC	CASSLRGGNEQFF
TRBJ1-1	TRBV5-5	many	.	TGTGCCAGCAGCCCGGAAGGGGTCAGCACTGAAGCTTTCTTT	CASSPEGVSTEAFF
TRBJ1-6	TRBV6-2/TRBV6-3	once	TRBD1	TGTGCCAGCAGGTACACCCGGACAGGAGGGGCAGATTCACCCTTCCACTTT	CASRYTRTGGADSPFHF
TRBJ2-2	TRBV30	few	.	TGTGCCTGGTCCCGGCACGCGAGCACCGGGGAGCTGTTTTTT	CAWSRHASTGELFF
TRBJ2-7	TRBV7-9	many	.	TGTGCCAGCAGCTTAGGGCCAGTCTCCTACGAGCAGTACTTC	CASSLGPVSYEQYF
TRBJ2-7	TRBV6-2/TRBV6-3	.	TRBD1	TGTGCCAGCAGTTACCTAACAGGGGGTAACTCCTACGAGCAGTACTTC	CASSYLTGGNSYEQYF
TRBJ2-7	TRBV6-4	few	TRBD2	TGTGCCAGCAGTGACTCCGAGCCGGGACTAGCGCCCTTCTACGAGCAGTACTTC	CASSDSEPGLAPFYEQYF
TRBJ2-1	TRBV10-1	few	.	TGCGCCACCTCACAGTTCACCTACAATGAGCAGTTCTTC	CATSQFTYNEQFF
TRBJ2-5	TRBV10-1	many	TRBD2	TGCGCCAGCAGTGAGTCGCCAACTAGCGCCCGCGAGACCCAGTACTTC	CASSESPTSARETQYF
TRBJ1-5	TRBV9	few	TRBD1	TGTGCCAGCAGTGAACCCCCGCTAGGACAGGGCTATCAGCCCCAGCATTTT	CASSEPPLGQGYQPQHF
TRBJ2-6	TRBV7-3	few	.	TGTGCCAGCAGCTTAAAGGGGGGCGCCGGGGCCAACGTCCTGACTTTC	CASSLKGGAGANVLTF
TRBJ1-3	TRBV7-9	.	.	TGTGCCAGCAGCCATGGTAAACCTGGAAACACCATATATTTT	CASSHGKPGNTIYF
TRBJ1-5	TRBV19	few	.	TGTGCCAGTAGTGAAACAGGGATGTTAAGCAATCAGCCCCAGCATTTT	CASSETGMLSNQPQHF
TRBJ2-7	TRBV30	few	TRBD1	TGTGCCTGGACCAGGACAGGGTGGGACTACGAGCAGTACTTC	CAWTRTGWDYEQYF
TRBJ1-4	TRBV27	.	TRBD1	TGTGCCAGCAGTATAGCAGGGGGCGATGGGGAAAAACTGTTTTTT	CASSIAGGDGEKLFF
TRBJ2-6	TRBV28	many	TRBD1	TGTGCCAGCAGCCGACAGGGCCCTGGGGCCAACGTCCTGACTTTC	CASSRQGPGANVLTF